This TCR beta chain was sequenced during a study of PD-1 blockade in classical Hodgkin lymphoma. Points from the study as a whole: Complete responders started with a diversity level that resembled newly diagnosed patients at baseline.

This clone was seen more than once but under ten times. What it recognizes is unknown. The CDR3 covers 16 residues. V dropped 5 bases and J dropped 3; count of bases not matched to a gene: 9. Per germline, CDR1 SEHNR and CDR2 FQNEAQ (reference sequence). The assay was immunoSEQ multiplex PCR, and TCRdb's table has in-frame clones only and misses some. The data hold approximately 26,000 clones, with around 81% observed a single time. After autologous stem cell transplantation all patients relapsed, and prior brentuximab vedotin exposure differed between cohorts. Classification of best responses gave complete response, partial response or progressive disease.

This sample comprised peripheral blood mononuclear cells (PBMCs), obtained before the second cycle of nivolumab. The sequence came from a human donor with classical Hodgkin lymphoma. The rearrangement joins TRBV7-9 to TRBJ2-2, with 7 bases lining up with TRBD1. CDR3 bases: TGTGCCAGCAGCCTCCGACAGGGAACATACACCGGGGAGCTGTTTTTT. It encodes CASSLRQGTYTGELFF.